Presented here are 9 T cell receptor beta chains from one specimen sequenced in a study of T cells expressing NK-cell markers. TCRdb reprocessed the 5' RACE reads; each CDR3 protein has one entry and no DNA is given. This listing includes approximately 170,000 distinct CDR3 sequences. Sequencing input: blood T cells: a sorted CD56 or NKG2C T cell subset, CD4+ or CD8+ T cells, or bulk PBMC T cells (not recorded which). The origin of the receptors is a man aged 18-75 years in good health.

This chain uses TRBV7-3 with TRBJ1-5; the D gene TCRdb calls, TRBD1, cannot be checked with no DNA. The CDR3 spans 16 residues. Germline values: CDR1 SGHTA, CDR2 FQGTGA. The CDR3 loop reads CASSPRQGAEIQPQHF.

The V gene is TRBV29-1, the J gene TRBJ2-3. Germline V gene data show CDR1 as SQVTM and CDR2 as ANQGSEA. This CDR3 contains 14 residues. CDR3 residues: CSVRSIRSTDTQYF.

The chain recombines TRBV29-1 with TRBJ2-7; TCRdb's assignment of TRBD2 cannot be checked, as there is no DNA. Germline lookup yields CDR1 SQVTM and CDR2 ANQGSEA. The CDR3 totals 17 residues. CDR3 residues: CSVLIGTSGALFYEQYF.

The rearrangement joins TRBV5-1 to TRBJ2-7; TCRdb reports TRBD1, a call that lacks DNA to check it against. Germline CDR1 is SGHRS and CDR2 is YFSETQ. The CDR3 contains 16 residues. The CDR3 is CASSLGMTGMFHEQYF.

The genes are TRBV28 and TRBJ2-3; TCRdb reports TRBD2, a call that lacks DNA to check it against. The germline CDR1 and CDR2 sequences are MDHEN and SYDVKM. The CDR3 is 13 amino acids. CDR3 in amino acids: CASSTSLEDTQYF.

The chain links TRBV4-2 to TRBJ1-5; TCRdb selects TRBD1, and the lack of DNA leaves this call unchecked. Germline V lookup: CDR1 LGHNA, CDR2 YNFKEQ. The CDR3 contains 16 residues. CDR3 sequence reads: CASSLVGGDSNQPQHF.

This chain joins TRBV6-5 and TRBJ2-7; TCRdb gives TRBD2 as the D gene, but with no DNA this cannot be confirmed. The CDR3 is 15 amino acids. Per germline, CDR1 MNHEY and CDR2 SVGAGI. The CDR3 spells CASSYTTSVSHEQYF.

The rearrangement joins TRBV6-4 to TRBJ1-1; TCRdb's D call, TRBD1, is unchecked because there is no DNA. The V gene's germline CDR1 is MRHNA and CDR2 SNTAGT. CDR3 size: 14 residues. This CDR3 reads CASSDYRGSTEAFF.

This chain connects TRBV2 to TRBJ1-6. Germline-derived CDR1 and CDR2 are SNHLY and FYNNEI. The length of the CDR3 is 16 residues. The CDR3 spells CASSVRSSSYNSPLHF.